In this sample, the clone carrying this T cell receptor beta chain turned up once. The protocol was immunoSEQ multiplex PCR, while the TCRdb copy is restricted to in-frame clones and leaves out a portion. The data hold about 51,000 clones, with about 86% observed a single time. CDR1 LGHNA and CDR2 YSLEER come from the germline V gene. Trimming left V 3 bases short and J 7 bases short, with 12 bases between. There are 14 residues in the CDR3. These data come from a study of OX40 agonist ivuxolimab in advanced cancers. The sample consisted of CD4+ or CD8+ T cells sorted from blood, taken in a trial of the OX40 agonist ivuxolimab. This chain connects TRBV4-3 to TRBJ1-4, with TRBD1 as a possible D gene (6 bases). The clonotype was recovered from an adult with an advanced solid tumor such as melanoma, head and neck, liver or kidney cancer. The CDR3 DNA reads TGCGCCAGCAGCCAGACTTACAGGGCTGAAAAACTGTTTTTT. It specifies CASSQTYRAEKLFF.